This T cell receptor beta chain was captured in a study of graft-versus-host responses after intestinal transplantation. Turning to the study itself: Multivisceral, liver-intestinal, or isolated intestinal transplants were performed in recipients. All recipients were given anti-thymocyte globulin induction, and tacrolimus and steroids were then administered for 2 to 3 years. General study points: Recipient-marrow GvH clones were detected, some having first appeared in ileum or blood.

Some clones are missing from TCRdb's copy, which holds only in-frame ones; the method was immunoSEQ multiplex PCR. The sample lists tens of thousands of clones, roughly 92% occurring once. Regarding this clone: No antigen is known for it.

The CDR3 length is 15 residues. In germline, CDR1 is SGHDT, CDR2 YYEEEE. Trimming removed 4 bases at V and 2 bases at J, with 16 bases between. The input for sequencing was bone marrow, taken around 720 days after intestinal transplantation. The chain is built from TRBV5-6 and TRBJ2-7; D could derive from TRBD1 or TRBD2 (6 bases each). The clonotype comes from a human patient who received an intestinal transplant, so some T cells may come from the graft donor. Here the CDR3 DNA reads TGTGCCAGCAGCCCCGTAGAGGGGGGAACCTACGAGCAGTACTTC. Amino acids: CASSPVEGGTYEQYF.